This T cell receptor (beta chain) was profiled in a study of blood T cells in healthy people across ages. A sample-barcoded 5' primer and a J-beta primer mix were used in a second PCR of about 7 to 12 cycles. Every individual sample yielded 2.5 million or more paired-end reads (each containing CDR3). TCRdb reanalysed the 5' RACE reads using MiXCR and keeps one entry per CDR3 protein. This sample has 710,000 or so distinct CDR3 sequences, with approximately 31% found just once. Trimming removed 5 bases from V and 0 bases from J, with 16 bases in between. The CDR3 has 16 amino acids. The V gene is TRBV12-3 or TRBV12-4, the J gene TRBJ2-5; D possibly corresponds to TRBD2 (6 bases). The sample consisted of blood. The sequence was collected from a woman older than 75 in good health. The CDR3 DNA is TGTGCCAGCAGTCCCGCGGGGAAGTCCTACCAAGAGACCCAGTACTTC. Encoded protein: CASSPAGKSYQETQYF.